This T cell receptor (beta chain) was identified during a study of cytomegalovirus exposure and HLA in healthy donors. Overall study: Among over 300 genotyped donors, roughly 81% fell in the Caucasian-associated ancestry cluster. General study findings and limits: A previous analysis found most TCR beta V segments productive roughly 87% or roughly 30% of the time. Excluded were some V segments that proved indistinguishable, including TRBV6-2 and TRBV6-3.

The V gene end was trimmed by 6 bases and the J gene end by 0 bases; junction bases not matched to a gene: 11. The CDR3 totals 16 residues. Germline CDR1 reads MDHEN; CDR2 reads SYDVKM. Turning to this clone: The target antigen is unknown.

The study ran its PCR with 60 Vbeta and 13 Jbeta primers. TCRdb keeps only in-frame clones here, not all; method: immunoSEQ multiplex PCR. This table holds tens of thousands of clones. The sequence was obtained from a man aged 45-65 years in good health and CMV-seronegative. The chain carries TRBV28 and TRBJ2-7, with 7 nucleotides matching TRBD1. The sample comprised PBMCs. The DNA for the CDR3 is TGTGCCAGCAGGCGAACCGGGACAGTAAGCTCCTACGAGCAGTACTTC. Translated, it gives CASRRTGTVSSYEQYF.